Listed below are T cell receptor beta chains from one sample, sequenced in a study of T cells in Graves' hyperthyroidism and ophthalmopathy. One entry per CDR3 protein results from TCRdb running MiXCR on the multiplex PCR reads. The profile shows around 350,000 distinct CDR3 sequences, roughly an eighth of them singletons. Sample: blood. The receptors stem from a young woman with Graves' hyperthyroidism. Both conserved end residues are part of each CDR3. Fields, in order: D gene, V gene, CDR3 protein. The D gene is left open where the match is weak.

>TRBD2|TRBV27
CASSLSGGILAGDINEQFF
>.|TRBV18
CASSPGYAEAFF
>.|TRBV6-1
CASSSRDTDYGYTF
>.|TRBV12-3/TRBV12-4
CASSLYSQTNTEAFF
>.|TRBV2
CASAGTDEQYF
>.|TRBV7-2
CASSLYEYNEQFF
>.|TRBV11-2
CASSLYSPGTQYF
>.|TRBV12-3/TRBV12-4
CASSFQKTYNEQFF
>.|TRBV20-1
CGARSEAAGSSYEQYF
>TRBD1|TRBV7-2
CASSLAGGMGTEAFF
>.|TRBV25-1
CASSPLGSGGQNTEAFF
>.|TRBV12-3/TRBV12-4
CASSLALGPPGEQYF
>.|TRBV24-1
CATSAGTAGNTIYF
>.|TRBV25-1
CASSPGTAGYNEQFF
>.|TRBV5-6
CASSWGWTATMNTEAFF
>.|TRBV7-3
CASSYRDSTDTQYF
>.|TRBV20-1
CSARSYRDTYEQYF
>TRBD1|TRBV13
CASSLAPGQGVSGYTF